The subject of this entry is one T cell receptor beta chain. Its specificity is not known. These data come from a study of shared clonotypes between healthy human individuals. The wider study: The study used three CD4 naive, three CD4 memory, two CD8 naive and one CD8 memory plate per donor.

V gave up 3 bases and J gave up 10 bases; unmatched junction bases: 13. This CDR3 has 16 amino acids. Germline V gene lookup returns CDR1 SGHNT and CDR2 YYREEE (reference sequence). The donor cohort consisted entirely of Caucasian adults residing in Nashville, Tennessee. Investigators divided CD4+ cells into CD45RA+ naive and CD45RA-negative memory subsets. Repertoires were generated with immunoSEQ multiplex PCR, while TCRdb's copy carries only in-frame clones and drops some. The sample holds around 2.5 million clones, roughly 93% seen once. Study-level points and caveats: Tissues were not sampled, only blood, and their repertoires likely differ.

The V and J genes are TRBV5-4 and TRBJ1-6; TRBD1 aligns across 7 bases. This sequence originates from a man younger than 30 in good health. Some clones in this sample may be carry-over from other donors' samples. The sequencing sample was made of naive CD4+ T cells from PBMCs. Documented subset: CD45RA+ positively selected. The CDR3 spells CASSYQGEIRNSPLHF. As DNA, the CDR3 is TGTGCCAGCAGCTATCAGGGGGAGATCCGTAACTCACCCCTCCACTTT.